This T cell receptor beta chain was sequenced for a study of cytomegalovirus exposure and HLA in healthy donors. Separate from the roughly 730-subject first cohort, the approximately 120-subject validation cohort was the one that the donors belonged to. Assay: immunoSEQ multiplex PCR; the TCRdb copy retains only in-frame clones and omits some. Of over 250,000 clones in the sample, approximately 86% were seen once. The CDR3 consists of 13 residues. CDR1 is SGHTA, CDR2 FQGNSA, per germline. Trimming shortened V by 1 base and J by 1 base, and 4 bases separated the two germline ends. Sequenced: PBMCs. The chain joins TRBV7-2 to TRBJ1-1; D gene uncertain. This clonotype originated in a woman in her twenties or thirties in good health and CMV-seropositive. In DNA form, the CDR3 reads TGTGCCAGCAGCTTAGGAGAGAACACTGAAGCTTTCTTT. Translating gives CASSLGENTEAFF.